Shown below are 29 T cell receptor beta chains from a single sample sequenced in a study of OX40 agonist ivuxolimab in advanced cancers. The assay was immunoSEQ multiplex PCR, and TCRdb's table has in-frame clones only and misses some. The sample includes around 15,000 clones, 76% seen only once; the top ten take approximately 17%. Sequencing used CD4+ or CD8+ T cells sorted from blood, obtained in a trial of the OX40 agonist ivuxolimab. The receptors here all came from an adult with an advanced solid tumor such as melanoma, head and neck, liver or kidney cancer.

The chain employs TRBV6-5 and TRBJ2-1, with D unclear. Trimming stripped 2 bases from V and 0 bases from J, with 5 bases between. This CDR3 region has 14 residues. Germline values: CDR1 MNHEY, CDR2 SVGAGI. CDR3 sequence reads: CASSYKGSYNEQFF. In DNA, the CDR3 is TGTGCCAGCAGTTACAAGGGCTCCTACAATGAGCAGTTCTTC.

The V gene is TRBV18, the J gene TRBJ2-3, with 9 bases lining up with TRBD1. Trimming cost V 0 bases and J 1 base; bases outside gene matches: 5. The germline gives CDR1 KGHSH, CDR2 LQKENI. The CDR3 contains 17 residues. CDR3 sequence reads: CASSPPNRDRGTDTQYF. CDR3 nucleotide sequence: TGTGCCAGCTCACCACCAAACCGGGACAGGGGCACAGATACGCAGTATTTT.

V usage is TRBV5-4 and J usage is TRBJ2-6; D is possibly TRBD2 (5 bases). Per germline, CDR1 SGHNT and CDR2 YYREEE (reference sequence). CDR3 length equals 16 residues. Trimming pared 2 bases from V and 2 bases from J, leaving 11 bases between. The CDR3 is CASSFRSAAGANVLTF. CDR3 nucleotides: TGTGCCAGCAGCTTTAGATCAGCGGCTGGGGCCAACGTCCTGACTTTC. The full variable domain, rest sourced from reference TRBV5-4 and TRBJ2-6, is ETGVTQSPTHLIKTRGQQVTLRCSSQSGHNTVSWYQQALGQGPQFIFQYYREEENGRGNFPPRFSGLQFPNYSSELNVNALELDDSALYLCASSFRSAAGANVLTFGAGSRLTVL.

The table lists this clone with a few counts. V gene TRBV19 combines with J gene TRBJ1-4; no clear D. Trimming stripped 3 bases from V and 11 bases from J, with 7 bases between. The germline V gene has CDR1 LNHDA and CDR2 SQIVND (reference sequence). This CDR3 has 11 residues. The CDR3 spells CASSIREKLFF. The CDR3 DNA sequence: TGTGCCAGTAGTATCCGGGAGAAACTGTTTTTT.

The chain combines TRBV5-4 with TRBJ1-4, with 7 nucleotides matching TRBD1. The CDR3 is 14 residues long. Trimming removed 2 bases from V and 8 bases from J; junction bases left unmatched: 6. The germline V gene has CDR1 SGHNT and CDR2 YYREEE (reference sequence). The DNA for the CDR3 is TGTGCCAGCAGCTTAATGACAGGGTTAGAAAAACTGTTTTTT. This gives the protein CASSLMTGLEKLFF.

This clone was observed a handful of times. V and J are TRBV7-8 and TRBJ1-1; D perhaps matches TRBD1 (6 bases). Per the germline V gene, CDR1 is SGHVS and CDR2 is FQNEAQ. Trimming pared 1 base from V and 1 base from J, leaving 13 bases between. The length of the CDR3 is 16 residues. The CDR3 region has the DNA TGTGCCAGCAGCTTAGGCACAGGGTTAGGGAACACTGAAGCTTTCTTT. It codes for CASSLGTGLGNTEAFF.

The chain combines TRBV11-2 with TRBJ1-1; a weak D match, TRBD1 (5 bases). The CDR3 consists of 15 residues. Germline CDR1 SGHAT, CDR2 FQNNGV. The germline V and J ends were trimmed by 1 base and 1 base, with 10 bases remaining between them. The CDR3 nucleotides read TGTGCCAGCAGCTTAGCTGCAGGGAAGAACACTGAAGCTTTCTTT. Translation: CASSLAAGKNTEAFF.

The chain couples TRBV27 to TRBJ2-5, with 11 bases identical to TRBD2. The CDR3 loop spans 14 amino acids. The V and J ends lost 5 bases and 4 bases, in that order; junction bases with no gene match: 3. Germline V lookup: CDR1 MNHEY, CDR2 SMNVEV (reference sequence). The chain's CDR3 is CASSLTSGVETQYF. The CDR3 DNA is TGTGCCAGCAGTCTGACTAGCGGGGTAGAGACCCAGTACTTC.

The rearrangement joins TRBV6-5 to TRBJ1-5; D is possibly TRBD1 (5 bases). This CDR3 is built from 14 residues. Germline V gene sequence: CDR1 MNHEY, CDR2 SVGAGI. Trimming took 2 bases from V and 2 from J, leaving 7 bases between them. The CDR3 protein is CASSYRGGNQPQHF. For the CDR3, the DNA is TGTGCCAGCAGTTACAGGGGAGGCAATCAGCCCCAGCATTTT.

This chain links TRBV5-5 with TRBJ2-7; 7 positions match TRBD1. This CDR3 is built from 15 residues. V gave up 2 bases and J gave up 4 bases; unmatched junction bases: 9. Germline lookup yields CDR1 SGHKS and CDR2 YYEKEE (reference sequence). In DNA, the CDR3 is TGTGCCAGCAGCTTCGAAGACAGGGCAGCATACGAGCAGTACTTC. Its translation: CASSFEDRAAYEQYF. Complete variable domain (other parts from reference TRBV5-5 and TRBJ2-7): DAGVTQSPTHLIKTRGQQVTLRCSPISGHKSVSWYQQVLGQGPQFIFQYYEKEERGRGNFPDRFSARQFPNYSSELNVNALLLGDSALYLCASSFEDRAAYEQYFGPGTRLTVT.

The V and J genes are TRBV6-1 and TRBJ1-5; 9 bases agree with TRBD1. Germline assignment: CDR1 MNHNS and CDR2 SASEGT. CDR3 length equals 14 residues. The V gene end was trimmed by 3 bases and the J gene end by 6 bases; junction bases not matched to a gene: 3. The CDR3 here is CASSDNRGRQPQHF. DNA for the CDR3: TGTGCCAGCAGTGATAACAGGGGGCGTCAGCCCCAGCATTTT.

V usage is TRBV7-6 and J usage is TRBJ2-1, with 8 bases fitting TRBD1. Germline V gene lookup returns CDR1 SGHVS and CDR2 FNYEAQ. Losses at the gene ends were 4 bases for V and 4 bases for J; bases not matched to a gene: 3. CDR3 length equals 14 residues. The CDR3, as DNA: TGTGCCAGCAGCTCCCGGACAGGGTACAATGAGCAGTTCTTC. Amino acid sequence: CASSSRTGYNEQFF.

The genes are TRBV6-1 and TRBJ1-1; D uncertain. The CDR3 covers 10 residues. Trimming shortened V by 11 bases and J by 3 bases, and 7 bases separated the two germline ends. Germline lookup yields CDR1 MNHNS and CDR2 SASEGT. The CDR3 protein is CAQRDTEAFF. The CDR3 DNA reads TGTGCCCAGCGGGACACTGAAGCTTTCTTT.

This chain joins TRBV7-3 and TRBJ1-6; D not resolved. V lost 4 bases, J lost 10 bases, and 8 bases lay in between. This CDR3 comprises 12 residues. Germline CDR1 is SGHTA and CDR2 is FQGTGA. CDR3 residues: CASSSDPSPLHF. The DNA of the CDR3 is TGTGCCAGCAGCTCCGACCCATCACCCCTCCACTTT. The full variable domain, with the rest looked up from reference TRBV7-3 and TRBJ1-6, is GAGVSQTPSNKVTEKGKYVELRCDPISGHTALYWYRQSLGQGPEFLIYFQGTGAADDSGLPNDRFFAVRPEGSVSTLKIQRTERGDSAVYLCASSSDPSPLHFGNGTRLTVT.

Concerning this clone: At one boundary the junction diverges from the germline segment, which might be a read error. This chain links TRBV7-8 with TRBJ1-4; D gene unclear. CDR3 length: 14 residues. Germline CDR1 is SGHVS and CDR2 is FQNEAQ. The CDR3 loop is CASSLASTNEKLFF. The DNA for the CDR3 is TGTGCCAGCAGCCTAGCGTCAACTAATGAAAAACTGTTTTTT.

V usage is TRBV15 and J usage is TRBJ2-1, with 9 bases identical to TRBD1. Looked up from germline, CDR1 is LNHNV and CDR2 is YYDKDF (reference sequence). Trimming took 4 bases from V and 8 from J; bases not matched to a gene: 12. The CDR3 is 16 amino acids. CDR3 amino acids: CATSNDRGVYLHEQFF. CDR3 bases: TGTGCCACCAGCAACGACAGGGGGGTATACCTCCATGAGCAGTTCTTC.

Here the CDR3 DNA reads TGTGCCAGCAGCGTAGGTCTCGGGGCCTACAATGAGCAGTTCTTC. Protein product: CASSVGLGAYNEQFF. V usage is TRBV9 and J usage is TRBJ2-1; tentative D call: TRBD2 (5 bases). Germline V gene sequence: CDR1 SGDLS, CDR2 YYNGEE. The CDR3 runs to 15 residues. The germline V and J ends were trimmed by 0 bases and 2 bases, with 9 bases remaining between them.

The chain links TRBV9 to TRBJ2-7; D gene uncertain. This CDR3 region has 13 residues. Deletions cut 0 bases from V and 0 bases from J, with 4 bases between. CDR1 is SGDLS, CDR2 YYNGEE, per germline. CDR3 nucleotide sequence: TGTGCCAGCAGCGTAGGGGACTCCTACGAGCAGTACTTC. This sequence encodes CASSVGDSYEQYF.

V and J are TRBV4-1 and TRBJ1-6, with TRBD1 as a possible D gene (5 bases). Germline-derived CDR1 and CDR2 are MGHRA and YSYEKL. CDR3 length equals 13 residues. V lost 6 bases and J lost 5, with 8 bases in between. In DNA form, the CDR3 reads TGCGCCAGCAGGCGGGGGGATAATTCACCCCTCCACTTT. Amino acid sequence: CASRRGDNSPLHF.

V gene TRBV2 combines with J gene TRBJ1-1, with a possible D match to TRBD1 (5 bases). The germline gives CDR1 SNHLY, CDR2 FYNNEI. The CDR3 covers 14 residues. CDR3 DNA: TGTGCAGGGGCCCAGGGATCCGTGGACACTGAAGCTTTCTTT. It encodes CAGAQGSVDTEAFF.

The chain is built from TRBV6-1 and TRBJ1-6, with unresolved D. Germline V lookup: CDR1 MNHNS, CDR2 SASEGT. The CDR3 sequence is 11 residues long. With 5 bases removed from V and 5 bases from J, the gap between germline ends came to 1 base. In DNA, the CDR3 is TGTGCCAGCAGTAATAATTCACCCCTCCACTTT. Protein product: CASSNNSPLHF.

The chain carries TRBV19 and TRBJ1-1; 8 positions match TRBD1. Germline loops: CDR1 LNHDA, CDR2 SQIVND (reference sequence). V gave up 3 bases and J gave up 1 base; unmatched junction bases: 4. The CDR3 runs 15 residues. In nucleotides, the CDR3 is TGTGCCAGTAGTATGCAGGGGGCAAGGAACACTGAAGCTTTCTTT. Its protein product is CASSMQGARNTEAFF.

This clone was recorded a few times. This chain joins TRBV7-6 and TRBJ1-2, with unresolved D. In germline, CDR1 is SGHVS, CDR2 FNYEAQ. V shed 6 bases and J shed 6 bases, with 20 bases lying between them. This CDR3 comprises 15 residues. The CDR3: CASSSTRTAVHGYTF. The CDR3 DNA reads TGTGCCAGCAGTTCCACTCGGACCGCAGTGCATGGCTACACCTTC.

The gene calls are TRBV7-9 and TRBJ2-5, with D uncertain. The CDR3 contains 15 residues. V was shortened by 6 bases and J by 4 bases, with 18 bases between the two germline ends. The V gene's germline CDR1 is SEHNR and CDR2 FQNEAQ (reference sequence). The CDR3 protein is CASSPASILGETQYF. For the CDR3, the DNA is TGTGCCAGCAGTCCAGCCTCAATCTTGGGAGAGACCCAGTACTTC.

The chain has TRBV11-3 and TRBJ2-3; 11 bases match TRBD2. Germline CDR1 is SGHNT and CDR2 is YENEEA. There are 15 residues in the CDR3. V dropped 3 bases and J dropped 5; count of bases not matched to a gene: 4. CDR3 protein: CASSFSGGAEDTQYF. As DNA, the CDR3 is TGTGCCAGCAGCTTTAGCGGGGGGGCGGAAGATACGCAGTATTTT.

The chain links TRBV2 to TRBJ2-7, with 12 bases identical to TRBD1. CDR3 length equals 17 residues. Germline V lookup: CDR1 SNHLY, CDR2 FYNNEI. Unmatched junction bases numbered 15, after V lost 8 bases and J lost 4 bases. The CDR3 region has the DNA TGTGCCAGCCGCGGGAGAAAGCCGGGACAGGGGGCTTACGAGCAGTACTTC. Its protein product is CASRGRKPGQGAYEQYF.

The V and J genes are TRBV11-3 and TRBJ2-7; 11 bases are shared with TRBD1. Unmatched junction bases numbered 13, after V lost 2 bases and J lost 4 bases. Germline V gene data show CDR1 as SGHNT and CDR2 as YENEEA. The CDR3 contains 18 residues. CDR3 in amino acids: CASSLSGPGQGAEYEQYF. DNA for the CDR3: TGTGCCAGCAGCTTAAGCGGGCCCGGACAGGGGGCAGAGTACGAGCAGTACTTC.

This clone has just one count. This CDR3 reads CASSSNQPQHF. CDR3 coding DNA: TGTGCCAGCAGCTCAAATCAGCCCCAGCATTTT. The rearrangement uses TRBV6-5 and TRBJ1-5; the D is unclear. Trimming pared 6 bases from V and 4 bases from J, leaving 4 bases between. There are 11 residues in the CDR3. Per the germline V gene, CDR1 is MNHEY and CDR2 is SVGAGI.

The J gene is TRBJ2-7, the V gene TRBV5-6; weak D call: TRBD1 (7 bases). Trimming removed 3 bases at V and 2 bases at J, with 15 bases between. Germline V lookup: CDR1 SGHDT, CDR2 YYEEEE. This CDR3 has 15 residues. The CDR3 nucleotides read TGTGCCAGCAGCTCCCAGACAGGGAGGCCCTACGAGCAGTACTTC. Translated: CASSSQTGRPYEQYF.